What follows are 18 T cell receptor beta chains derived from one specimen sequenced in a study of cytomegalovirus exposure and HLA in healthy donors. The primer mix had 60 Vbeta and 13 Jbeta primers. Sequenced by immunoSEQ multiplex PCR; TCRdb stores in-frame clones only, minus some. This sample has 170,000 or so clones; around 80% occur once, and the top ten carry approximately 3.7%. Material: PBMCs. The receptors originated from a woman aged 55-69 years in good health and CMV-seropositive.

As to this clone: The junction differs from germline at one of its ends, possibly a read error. The CDR3 is CASSLSRQGPSGELFF. CDR3 in DNA: TGTGCTAGCAGCCTCAGCAGACAGGGCCCCAGCGGGGAGCTGTTTTTT. The chain joins TRBV7-7 to TRBJ2-2; 7 bases line up with TRBD1. The CDR3 extends over 16 amino acids. The germline CDR1 and CDR2 sequences are SSHAT and FNYEAQ (reference sequence).

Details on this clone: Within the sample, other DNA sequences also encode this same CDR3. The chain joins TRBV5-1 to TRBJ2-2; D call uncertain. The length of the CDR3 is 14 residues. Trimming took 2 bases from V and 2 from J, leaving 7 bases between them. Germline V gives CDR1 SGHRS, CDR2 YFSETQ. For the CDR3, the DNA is TGCGCCAGCAGCTTAATACTAAACACCGGGGAGCTGTTTTTT. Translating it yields CASSLILNTGELFF.

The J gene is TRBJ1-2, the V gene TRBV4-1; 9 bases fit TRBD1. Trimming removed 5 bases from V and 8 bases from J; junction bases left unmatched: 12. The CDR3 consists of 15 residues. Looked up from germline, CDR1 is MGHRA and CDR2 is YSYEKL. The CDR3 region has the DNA TGCGCCAGCAGCGGTCGGACAGGGGAGTTGCGAGGCTACACCTTC. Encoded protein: CASSGRTGELRGYTF.

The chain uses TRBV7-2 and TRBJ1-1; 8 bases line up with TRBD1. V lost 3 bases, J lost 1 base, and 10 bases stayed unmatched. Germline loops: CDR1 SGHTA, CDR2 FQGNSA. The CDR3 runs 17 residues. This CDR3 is CASSFSRRTGKNTEAFF. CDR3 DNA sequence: TGTGCCAGCAGCTTCTCTCGACGGACAGGGAAGAACACTGAAGCTTTCTTT.

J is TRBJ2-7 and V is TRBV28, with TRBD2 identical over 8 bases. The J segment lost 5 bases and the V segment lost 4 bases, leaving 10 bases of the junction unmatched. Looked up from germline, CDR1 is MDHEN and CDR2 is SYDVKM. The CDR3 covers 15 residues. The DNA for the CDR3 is TGTGCCAGCAGTTCTCCTGATCGACTAGCGCACGAGCAGTACTTC. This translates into CASSSPDRLAHEQYF.

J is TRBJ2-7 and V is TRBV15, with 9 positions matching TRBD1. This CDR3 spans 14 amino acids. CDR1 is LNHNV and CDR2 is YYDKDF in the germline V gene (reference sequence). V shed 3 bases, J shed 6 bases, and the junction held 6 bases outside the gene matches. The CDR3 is CATSRDRGRREQYF. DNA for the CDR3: TGTGCCACCAGCAGGGACAGGGGAAGGCGCGAGCAGTACTTC.

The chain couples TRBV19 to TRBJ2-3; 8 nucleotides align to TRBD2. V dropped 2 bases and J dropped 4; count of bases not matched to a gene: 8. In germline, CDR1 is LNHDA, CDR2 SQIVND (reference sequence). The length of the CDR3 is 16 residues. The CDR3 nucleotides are TGTGCCAGTAGTATACATGGACTAGCTCGGGCAGATACGCAGTATTTT. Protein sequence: CASSIHGLARADTQYF.

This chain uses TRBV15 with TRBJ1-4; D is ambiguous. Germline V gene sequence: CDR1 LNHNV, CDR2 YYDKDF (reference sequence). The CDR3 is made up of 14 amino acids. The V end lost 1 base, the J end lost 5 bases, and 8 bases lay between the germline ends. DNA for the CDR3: TGTGCCACCAGCAGAGGACACCAGAATGAAAAACTGTTTTTT. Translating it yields CATSRGHQNEKLFF.

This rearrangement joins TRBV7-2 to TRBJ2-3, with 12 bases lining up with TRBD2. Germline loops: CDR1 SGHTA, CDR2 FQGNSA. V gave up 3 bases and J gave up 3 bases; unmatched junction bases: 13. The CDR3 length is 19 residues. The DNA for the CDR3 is TGTGCCAGCAGCTTGAGACCCGGTCCCGGGACTAGCGGGACAGATACGCAGTATTTT. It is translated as CASSLRPGPGTSGTDTQYF.

The CDR3: CASSGGLAGGLETQYF. The CDR3 DNA sequence: TGTGCCAGCAGTGGGGGACTAGCGGGGGGCCTAGAGACCCAGTACTTC. J is TRBJ2-5 and V is TRBV6-1, with 15 bases lining up with TRBD2. Germline lookup yields CDR1 MNHNS and CDR2 SASEGT. The CDR3 is 16 residues long. V shed 4 bases and J 4 bases; nucleotides not matched to a gene: 4.

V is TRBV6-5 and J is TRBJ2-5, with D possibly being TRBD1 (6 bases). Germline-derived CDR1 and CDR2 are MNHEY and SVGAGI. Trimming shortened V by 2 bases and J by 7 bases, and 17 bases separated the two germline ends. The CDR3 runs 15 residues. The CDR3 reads CASSYTQQGLATQYF. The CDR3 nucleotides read TGTGCCAGCAGTTACACACAACAGGGATTGGCGACCCAGTACTTC.

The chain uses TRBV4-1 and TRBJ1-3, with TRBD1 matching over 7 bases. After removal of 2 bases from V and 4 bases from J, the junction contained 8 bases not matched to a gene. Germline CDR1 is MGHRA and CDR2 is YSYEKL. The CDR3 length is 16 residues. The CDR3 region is CASSQSPGTDGNTIYF. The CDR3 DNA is TGCGCCAGCAGCCAATCCCCCGGGACAGACGGAAACACCATATATTTT.

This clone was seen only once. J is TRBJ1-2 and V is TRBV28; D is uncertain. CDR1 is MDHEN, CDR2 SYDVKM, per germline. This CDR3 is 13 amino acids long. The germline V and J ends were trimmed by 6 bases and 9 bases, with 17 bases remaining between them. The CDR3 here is CASRAGSLWSYTF. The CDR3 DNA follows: TGTGCCAGCAGAGCGGGGTCACTATGGAGCTACACCTTC.

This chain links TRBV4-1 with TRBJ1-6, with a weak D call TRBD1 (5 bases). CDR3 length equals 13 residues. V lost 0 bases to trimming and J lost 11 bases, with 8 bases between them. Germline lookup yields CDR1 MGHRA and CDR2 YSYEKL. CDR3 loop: CASSQEKGTPLHF. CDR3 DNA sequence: TGCGCCAGCAGCCAAGAAAAGGGGACACCCCTCCACTTT.

Here the CDR3 reads CASSPAPGAYEQYF. In DNA, the CDR3 is TGCGCCAGCAGCCCAGCACCGGGGGCCTACGAGCAGTACTTC. The rearrangement joins TRBV5-1 to TRBJ2-7, with D maybe TRBD2 (6 bases). Germline V lookup: CDR1 SGHRS, CDR2 YFSETQ. V gave up 4 bases and J gave up 2 bases, with 13 bases separating them. The CDR3 has 14 residues.

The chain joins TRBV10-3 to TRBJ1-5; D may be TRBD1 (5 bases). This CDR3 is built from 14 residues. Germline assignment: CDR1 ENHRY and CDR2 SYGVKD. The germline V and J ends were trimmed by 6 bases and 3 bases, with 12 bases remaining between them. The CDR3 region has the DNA TGTGCCATCAGATCAGGGAATCCCAATCAGCCCCAGCATTTT. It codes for CAIRSGNPNQPQHF.

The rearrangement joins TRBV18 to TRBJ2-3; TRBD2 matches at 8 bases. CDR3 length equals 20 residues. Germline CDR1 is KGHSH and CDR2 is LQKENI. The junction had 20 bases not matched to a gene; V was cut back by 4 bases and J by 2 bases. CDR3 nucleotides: TGTGCCAGCTCACTGATTTCTCCCGGGACTAGATATCGGCTCACAGATACGCAGTATTTT. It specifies CASSLISPGTRYRLTDTQYF.

DNA of the CDR3: TGTGCCACCCGTGGAGGATACACCGGGGAGCTGTTTTTT. This gives the protein CATRGGYTGELFF. The chain carries TRBV15 and TRBJ2-2, with D perhaps TRBD2 (5 bases). CDR1 and CDR2 from the germline V gene are LNHNV and YYDKDF (reference sequence). The CDR3 consists of 13 residues. Trimming removed 8 bases from V and 3 bases from J, with 10 bases in between.